The T cell receptor beta chain described here comes from a study of regulatory T cells in long-lasting Graves disease. Study context: Patients met the persistent Graves' disease definition after over 5 years of antithyroid drugs with positive TSH receptor antibodies.

Time point defined: persistent/refractory GD, antithyroid drugs over 5 years with positive TRAb. RNA extracted from PBMCs served as the sequencing template. CDR3 regions were amplified by Arm-PCR using iRepertoire HTBI primers to build TCR beta libraries. TCRdb re-derived calls from the multiplex PCR reads in MiXCR, one entry per CDR3 protein. The data show roughly 400,000 distinct CDR3 sequences, about 20% seen once. The sequences come from peripheral blood mononuclear cells (PBMCs), collected when the disease was refractory, from a patient treated with antithyroid drugs. The source is a female donor with Graves disease.

CDR3 coding DNA: TGCAGTGCTAGAGACCCGACAGAGAGCTCCTACGAGCAGTACTTC. As protein: CSARDPTESSYEQYF. This rearrangement joins TRBV20-1 to TRBJ2-7, with a weak D call TRBD1 (5 bases). Germline CDR1 and CDR2: DFQATT and SNEGSKA (reference sequence). Trimming cost V 0 bases and J 0 bases, with 12 bases left between them. The CDR3 totals 15 residues.